Presented here are 19 T cell receptor beta chains from one specimen sequenced in a study of CD8+CD57+ T cells in acquired aplastic anemia. CDR3 and TCR beta VDJ profiling relied on genomic DNA as the template. TCRdb passed the reads through MiXCR, listing each CDR3 protein once. The repertoire includes 90,000 to 150,000 distinct CDR3 sequences, 55% to 60% of them detected once, and around 27% sits in the top ten. Patients chosen for sequencing had shown CD8+CD57+ cell expansion by flow cytometry. Sequencing input: sorted CD4+, CD8+, or CD8+CD57+ T cells (not recorded which) from PBMCs. The origin of the receptors is a human donor with aplastic anemia.

The V gene is TRBV2, the J gene TRBJ2-7; no clear D. The CDR3 runs 13 residues. The V gene lost 6 bases and the J gene lost 0 bases, with 9 bases spanning the gap. The germline gives CDR1 SNHLY, CDR2 FYNNEI. The CDR3 spells CASSRIDSYEQYF. DNA for the CDR3: TGTGCCAGCAGCAGGATCGACTCCTACGAGCAGTACTTC.

The chain carries TRBV30 and TRBJ2-1; perhaps TRBD2 as D (6 bases). Germline CDR1 and CDR2: GTSNPN and SVGIG (reference sequence). The germline V and J ends were trimmed by 0 bases and 0 bases, with 6 bases remaining between them. This CDR3 region has 14 residues. This CDR3 is CAWSVGSSYNEQFF. CDR3 bases: TGTGCCTGGAGTGTCGGGAGCTCCTACAATGAGCAGTTCTTC.

This chain connects TRBV2 to TRBJ1-1, with D maybe TRBD1 (6 bases). V was trimmed by 5 bases and J by 4 bases, leaving 11 bases between them. The CDR3 is 13 residues long. Germline V CDR1 and CDR2: SNHLY, FYNNEI. The CDR3 sequence is CASSKQGGTEAFF. The CDR3 coding sequence is TGTGCCAGCAGTAAACAGGGAGGCACTGAAGCTTTCTTT.

The chain employs TRBV28 and TRBJ2-3; D gene ambiguous. Trimming took 5 bases from V and 2 from J, leaving 11 bases between them. Germline V gene sequence: CDR1 MDHEN, CDR2 SYDVKM. CDR3 length: 14 residues. CDR3 amino acids: CASSLLPHTDTQYF. DNA of the CDR3: TGTGCCAGCAGTCTCCTCCCGCACACAGATACGCAGTATTTT.

This clonotype has more than one count but fewer than ten. The chain recombines TRBV20-1 with TRBJ2-7; 9 bases agree with TRBD2. The CDR3 extends over 14 amino acids. The V gene end was trimmed by 3 bases and the J gene end by 2 bases; junction bases not matched to a gene: 5. Germline loops: CDR1 DFQATT, CDR2 SNEGSKA (reference sequence). CDR3 in DNA: TGCAGTGCTAGGAAAGCGGGAGGAACCTACGAGCAGTACTTC. Its translation is CSARKAGGTYEQYF.

The CDR3 loop reads CPTRTATYEQYF. CDR3 in DNA: TGTCCCACAAGGACAGCAACCTACGAGCAGTACTTC. The chain combines TRBV10-3 with TRBJ2-7, with D perhaps matching TRBD1 (6 bases). Per the germline V gene, CDR1 is ENHRY and CDR2 is SYGVKD. The CDR3 sequence is 12 residues long.

The genes are TRBV30 and TRBJ2-1, with D hard to call. Germline V gene lookup returns CDR1 GTSNPN and CDR2 SVGIG (reference sequence). The CDR3 covers 12 residues. Here the CDR3 DNA reads TGTGCTCGGAAGATAGAAACGTTTGAGCAGTTCTTC. The encoded protein is CARKIETFEQFF.

This clonotype was seen repeatedly, ten times or more. The chain uses TRBV20-1 and TRBJ2-7; TRBD2 matches 8 bases. The CDR3 has 15 amino acids. CDR1 is DFQATT, CDR2 SNEGSKA, per germline (reference sequence). The V gene end was trimmed by 0 bases and the J gene end by 4 bases; junction bases not matched to a gene: 8. In DNA, the CDR3 is TGCAGTGCTAGAGACCCGGGGGGGATGGGGTACGAGCAGTACTTC. This gives the protein CSARDPGGMGYEQYF.

This clonotype appeared a few times. The rearrangement links TRBV24-1 to TRBJ1-5; TRBD1 might be the D (6 bases). V was cut by 3 bases and J by 2 bases, with 10 bases left in between. The germline CDR1 and CDR2 sequences are KGHDR and SFDVKD. The CDR3 is made up of 15 amino acids. The CDR3 protein is CATSDRGRGNQPQHF. The DNA for the CDR3 is TGTGCCACCAGTGATCGGGGGCGAGGCAATCAGCCCCAGCATTTT.

With respect to this clonotype: A much larger clone differs by one base, so this may be a read error. The genes are TRBV6-5 and TRBJ1-2; 7 bases line up with TRBD1. This CDR3 has 13 residues. CDR1 and CDR2 (germline): MNHEY, SVGAGI. V dropped 10 bases and J dropped 5; count of bases not matched to a gene: 10. The CDR3 DNA reads as TGTGCCACTTCGGGAAAGGGGGCGTATGGCTACACCTTC. Its translation is CATSGKGAYGYTF.

The J gene is TRBJ2-2, the V gene TRBV29-1, with D unclear. This CDR3 is built from 12 residues. Germline V gene lookup returns CDR1 SQVTM and CDR2 ANQGSEA. The V and J ends lost 1 base and 0 bases respectively, with 0 bases between them. The CDR3 coding sequence is TGCAGCGTTGAAGCGAACACCGGGGAGCTGTTTTTT. This encodes CSVEANTGELFF.

CDR3 residues: CASSPSRDQPQHF. The CDR3 DNA is TGTGCCAGCAGTCCCTCCCGAGATCAGCCCCAGCATTTT. This rearrangement joins TRBV27 to TRBJ1-5; D ambiguous. The CDR3 is made up of 13 amino acids. The ends were cut back, 5 bases at V and 5 bases at J, with 10 bases in the middle. In germline, CDR1 is MNHEY, CDR2 SMNVEV (reference sequence).

This clonotype was seen repeatedly, ten times or more. The chain joins TRBV12-5 to TRBJ2-7; D remains ambiguous. V dropped 3 bases and J dropped 2 bases, with 11 bases sitting between them. In germline, CDR1 is LGHNT, CDR2 FRNRAP. There are 14 residues in the CDR3. The CDR3 bases are TGTGCTAGTGGTTTTATGGACGGTCCCTACGAGCAGTACTTC. Amino acid sequence: CASGFMDGPYEQYF.

The sample holds a few counts of this clonotype. V is TRBV29-1 and J is TRBJ2-1; D is possibly TRBD2 (5 bases). Trimming removed 1 base at V and 2 bases at J, with 9 bases between. Per germline, CDR1 SQVTM and CDR2 ANQGSEA. The CDR3 extends over 14 amino acids. As DNA, the CDR3 is TGCAGCGTTGAAGTGGGAGTCCCCTACAATGAGCAGTTCTTC. Translated: CSVEVGVPYNEQFF.

This clonotype came up a few times. The chain couples TRBV29-1 to TRBJ1-2; 9 bases line up with TRBD1. The germline V gene encodes CDR1 SQVTM and CDR2 ANQGSEA. The CDR3 totals 13 residues. The junction had 8 bases not matched to a gene; V was cut back by 6 bases and J by 6 bases. CDR3 amino acids: CSVVPGTGNGYTF. The CDR3 DNA reads as TGCAGCGTGGTACCCGGGACAGGGAATGGCTACACCTTC.

V is TRBV25-1 and J is TRBJ2-7, with 10 bases identical to TRBD1. J lost 3 bases, V lost 3 bases, and 8 bases had no gene match. The CDR3 covers 16 residues. In germline, CDR1 is MGHDK, CDR2 SYGVNS. This CDR3 is CASSEPGRDRGYEQYF. The CDR3 bases are TGTGCCAGCAGTGAGCCCGGCCGGGACAGGGGCTACGAGCAGTACTTC.

The table lists this clonotype with many counts. The chain employs TRBV19 and TRBJ2-5; TRBD2 aligns across 7 bases. With V trimmed by 2 bases and J by 3 bases, 12 bases remained unmatched. The germline V gene has CDR1 LNHDA and CDR2 SQIVND (reference sequence). The CDR3 runs 17 residues. The CDR3 protein is CASSIYPFTREEETQYF. The CDR3 DNA reads as TGTGCCAGTAGTATATACCCCTTCACCCGGGAGGAAGAGACCCAGTACTTC.

Of note for this clonotype: Given a much more abundant clone one base away, this may be a read error. The rearrangement links TRBV7-9 to TRBJ2-2; possible D gene TRBD1, 6 bases. The germline V gene encodes CDR1 SEHNR and CDR2 FQNEAQ (reference sequence). The CDR3 runs 15 residues. The CDR3 nucleotides are TGTGCCGGCAGCCGGACAAACAGGGAGTCCGGGGAGCTGTTTTTT. Translating it yields CAGSRTNRESGELFF.

V usage is TRBV29-1 and J usage is TRBJ2-7; unclear D gene. V was clipped by 6 bases and J by 3 bases, with 12 bases between them. The CDR3 covers 12 residues. CDR1 is SQVTM, CDR2 ANQGSEA, per germline. The CDR3 loop reads CSVRATHYEQYF. For the CDR3, the DNA is TGCAGCGTACGGGCTACACACTACGAGCAGTACTTC.